This TCR beta chain was observed in a study of cytomegalovirus exposure and HLA in healthy donors. Comments on this clone: Antigen specificity is unknown.

The assay was immunoSEQ multiplex PCR, and TCRdb's table has in-frame clones only and misses some. The sample has hundreds of thousands of clones; 80% to 90% are singletons. Trimming took 4 bases from V and 1 from J, leaving 16 bases between them. The CDR3 is made up of 16 amino acids. Germline CDR1 SEHNR, CDR2 FQNEAQ (reference sequence). Study-level results: Among TCR sequences, most were rare, though some public TCRs appeared in many donors. According to the study, around 150 TCR beta chains were cytomegalovirus-associated.

This chain joins TRBV7-9 and TRBJ1-1, with D perhaps TRBD1 (5 bases). The source of this sequence is a woman aged 18 to 35 in good health and CMV-seropositive. The sample was PBMCs. The CDR3 DNA reads as TGTGCCAGCAGCTCCAATCGTCCGGGGGGGAACACTGAAGCTTTCTTT. It translates to CASSSNRPGGNTEAFF.